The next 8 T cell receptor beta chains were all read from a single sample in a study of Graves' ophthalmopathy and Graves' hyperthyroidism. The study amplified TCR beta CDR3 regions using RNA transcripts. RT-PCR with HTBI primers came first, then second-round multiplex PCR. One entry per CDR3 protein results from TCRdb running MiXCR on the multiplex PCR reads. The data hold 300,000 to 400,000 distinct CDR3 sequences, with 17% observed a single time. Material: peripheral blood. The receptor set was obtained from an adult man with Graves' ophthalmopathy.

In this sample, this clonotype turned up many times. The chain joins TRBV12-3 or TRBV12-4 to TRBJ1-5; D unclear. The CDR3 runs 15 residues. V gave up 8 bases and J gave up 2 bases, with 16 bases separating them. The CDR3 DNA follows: TGTGCCAGCGCCGGATCGGTGGTTGGCAATCAGCCCCAGCATTTT. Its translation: CASAGSVVGNQPQHF.

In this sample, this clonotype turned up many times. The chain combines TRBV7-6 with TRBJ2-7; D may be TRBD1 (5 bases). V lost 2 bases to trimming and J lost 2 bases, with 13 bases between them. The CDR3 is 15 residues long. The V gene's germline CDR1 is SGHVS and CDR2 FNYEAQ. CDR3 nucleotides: TGTGCCAGCAGCTTAAGTACAGGTGCTGCCTACGAGCAGTACTTC. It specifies CASSLSTGAAYEQYF.

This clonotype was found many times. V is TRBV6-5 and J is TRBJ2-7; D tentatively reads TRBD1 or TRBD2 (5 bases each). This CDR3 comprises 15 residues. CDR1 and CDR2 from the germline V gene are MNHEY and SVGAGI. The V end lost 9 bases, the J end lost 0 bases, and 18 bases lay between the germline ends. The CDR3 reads CASSRPGRSSYEQYF. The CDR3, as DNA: TGTGCCAGTAGCAGACCGGGACGCAGCTCCTACGAGCAGTACTTC.

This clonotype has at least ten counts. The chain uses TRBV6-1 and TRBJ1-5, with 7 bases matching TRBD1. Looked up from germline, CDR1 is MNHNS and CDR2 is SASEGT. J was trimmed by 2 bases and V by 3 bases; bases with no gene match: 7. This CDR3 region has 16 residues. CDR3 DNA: TGTGCCAGCAGTGATAGACCCGACAGGGGCAATCAGCCCCAGCATTTT. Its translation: CASSDRPDRGNQPQHF.

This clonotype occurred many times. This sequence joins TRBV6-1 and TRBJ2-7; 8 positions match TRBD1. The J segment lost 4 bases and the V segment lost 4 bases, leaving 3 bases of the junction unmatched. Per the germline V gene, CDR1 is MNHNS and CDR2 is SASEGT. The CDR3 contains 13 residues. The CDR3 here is CASSGGQVYEQYF. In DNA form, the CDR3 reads TGTGCCAGCAGTGGGGGACAGGTTTACGAGCAGTACTTC.

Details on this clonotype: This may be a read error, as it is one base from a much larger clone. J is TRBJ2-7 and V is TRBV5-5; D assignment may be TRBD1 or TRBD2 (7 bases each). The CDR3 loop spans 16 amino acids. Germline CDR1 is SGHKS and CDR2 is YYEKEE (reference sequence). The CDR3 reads CAISLPGGGSDDEQYF. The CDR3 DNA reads TGTGCCATCAGCTTACCAGGGGGGGGTTCGGACGACGAGCAGTACTTC.

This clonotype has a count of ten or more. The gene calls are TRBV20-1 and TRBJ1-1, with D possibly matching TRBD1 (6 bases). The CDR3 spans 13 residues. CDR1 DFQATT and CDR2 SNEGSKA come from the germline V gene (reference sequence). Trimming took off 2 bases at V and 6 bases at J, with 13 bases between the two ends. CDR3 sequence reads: CSARRGGGPEAFF. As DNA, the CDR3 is TGCAGTGCTAGAAGGGGGGGGGGGCCTGAAGCTTTCTTT.

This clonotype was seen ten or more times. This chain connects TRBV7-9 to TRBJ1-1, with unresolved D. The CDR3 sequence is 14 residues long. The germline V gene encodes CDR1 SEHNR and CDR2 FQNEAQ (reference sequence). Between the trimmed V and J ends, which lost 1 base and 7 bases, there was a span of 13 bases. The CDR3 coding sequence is TGTGCCAGCAGCTTAGTTTTGAGAGTGGATGAAGCTTTCTTT. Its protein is CASSLVLRVDEAFF.